This T cell receptor beta chain was identified in a study of blood T cell repertoires in COVID-19. At the level of the study: COVID-19 samples, acute and convalescent, were from the United States, Italy and Spain.

Only a few counts were recorded for this clone. Original data processing: Amplifying reference gene primers gave estimates of nucleated cell counts. Repertoires were generated with immunoSEQ multiplex PCR, while TCRdb's copy carries only in-frame clones and drops some. V and J calls and clone size are those listed in that table; D and trimming were worked out from the DNA. The table records approximately 60,000 clones, over 75% of them present only once. The sequence came from a woman over 75 with acute or convalescent COVID-19. Material: peripheral blood.

The CDR3 reads CASSDVGQAYEQYF. CDR3 bases: TGTGCCAGCAGTGACGTGGGACAAGCCTACGAGCAGTACTTC. The chain combines TRBV2 with TRBJ2-7, with D perhaps matching TRBD1 (6 bases). The CDR3 spans 14 residues. Looked up from germline, CDR1 is SNHLY and CDR2 is FYNNEI. Trimming left V 3 bases short and J 2 bases short, with 11 bases between.